The 5 T cell receptor beta chains below were found in one sample sequenced in a study of Graves' ophthalmopathy and Graves' hyperthyroidism. Investigators amplified TCR beta CDR3 regions from RNA transcripts. Amplification began with first-round RT-PCR using HTBI primers, then second-round multiplex PCR was performed. TCRdb fed the multiplex PCR reads into MiXCR, producing one record per CDR3 protein. Seen here are 350,000 or so distinct CDR3 sequences, roughly 17% observed once, and the top ten hold 9% to 15%. The sample consisted of peripheral blood. These receptors came from an adult man with Graves' ophthalmopathy.

The V call is TRBV12-3 or TRBV12-4, the J call TRBJ2-7; 13 nucleotides match TRBD2. V lost 6 bases and J lost 9; bases outside the gene matches: 17. This CDR3 is built from 17 residues. The CDR3 sequence: CASSPSLTSGRSSGQYF. For the CDR3, the DNA is TGTGCCAGCAGCCCCAGCCTGACTAGCGGGAGGTCCAGCGGGCAGTACTTC.

The sample holds many counts of this clonotype. The chain uses TRBV5-1 and TRBJ1-2, with D perhaps matching TRBD1 (5 bases). Trimming pared 0 bases from V and 7 bases from J, leaving 13 bases between. The germline V gene encodes CDR1 SGHRS and CDR2 YFSETQ. CDR3 length: 14 amino acids. CDR3 bases: TGCGCCAGCAGCTTGGAGTCTGGGGGTCGTGGCTACACCTTC. Translating it yields CASSLESGGRGYTF.

V usage is TRBV28 and J usage is TRBJ1-1; D uncertain. Trimming took off 6 bases at V and 5 bases at J, with 7 bases between the two ends. This CDR3 is 11 amino acids long. CDR1 and CDR2 (germline): MDHEN, SYDVKM. CDR3 residues: CASRRDTEAFF. As DNA, the CDR3 is TGTGCCAGCAGGCGGGATACTGAAGCTTTCTTT.

This clonotype was recorded many times. This rearrangement joins TRBV5-1 to TRBJ2-7; 10 bases are shared with TRBD2. Trimming at V came to 3 bases and at J to 3 bases, leaving 6 bases not matched to a gene. The CDR3 sequence is 15 residues long. In germline, CDR1 is SGHRS, CDR2 YFSETQ. CDR3: CASSSLAGANYEQYF. The CDR3, as DNA: TGCGCCAGCAGCTCCCTAGCGGGAGCTAACTACGAGCAGTACTTC.

This clonotype was recorded many times. J is TRBJ2-7 and V is TRBV20-1; TRBD2 aligns across 14 bases. Per the germline V gene, CDR1 is DFQATT and CDR2 is SNEGSKA (reference sequence). V shed 3 bases and J 1 base; nucleotides not matched to a gene: 8. The CDR3 has 17 residues. CDR3 nucleotide sequence: TGCAGTGCTAGCGCGGGACTAGCGGGGGCATTTTCCTACGAGCAGTACTTC. Encoded protein: CSASAGLAGAFSYEQYF.